The 7 T cell receptor beta chains given below trace back to one sample, sequenced in a study of PD-1 blockade in classical Hodgkin lymphoma. Brentuximab vedotin exposure varied, and every patient relapsed after autologous stem cell transplantation. Only in-frame clones appear in the TCRdb table, and some are missing; sequencing was by immunoSEQ multiplex PCR. The repertoire has some 150,000 clones, 78% of them found once; the top ten carry about 9.2%. Specimen: peripheral blood mononuclear cells (PBMCs), collected before the second cycle of nivolumab. The receptors come from a human donor with classical Hodgkin lymphoma.

The J gene is TRBJ2-1, the V gene TRBV29-1; weak D call: TRBD2 (5 bases). There are 14 residues in the CDR3. CDR1 and CDR2 from the germline V gene are SQVTM and ANQGSEA. V dropped 4 bases and J dropped 0 bases, with 10 bases sitting between them. This CDR3 reads CSVGSGTSYNEQFF. In DNA form, the CDR3 reads TGCAGCGTTGGCAGCGGCACCTCCTACAATGAGCAGTTCTTC.

This sequence joins TRBV19 and TRBJ2-7; D perhaps matches TRBD1 (6 bases). The CDR3 has 17 amino acids. With 6 bases removed from V and 2 bases from J, the gap between germline ends came to 23 bases. Germline CDR1 and CDR2: LNHDA and SQIVND (reference sequence). The CDR3 sequence is CASSLIGDIPLTYEQYF. DNA of the CDR3: TGTGCCAGTAGCCTGATAGGGGACATTCCCCTAACCTACGAGCAGTACTTC.

This chain connects TRBV6-6 to TRBJ2-2; D remains unclear. The germline V gene encodes CDR1 MNHNY and CDR2 SVGAGI (reference sequence). CDR3 length equals 14 residues. Trimming removed 1 base at V and 5 bases at J, with 8 bases between. The CDR3 region has the DNA TGTGCCAGCAGTTACTACGGGTTGACCGGGGAGCTGTTTTTT. Its translation is CASSYYGLTGELFF.

Comments on this clone: A read error may produce the germline difference seen at one junction end. This chain connects TRBV7-7 to TRBJ2-5, with unresolved D. CDR1 and CDR2 from the germline V gene are SSHAT and FNYEAQ (reference sequence). The CDR3 spans 13 residues. In nucleotides, the CDR3 is TGTGCTAGCAGCTTAGATACCCAAGAGACCCAGTACTTC. This gives the protein CASSLDTQETQYF.

This rearrangement joins TRBV7-2 to TRBJ2-7, with D perhaps matching TRBD1 or TRBD2 (5 bases each). This CDR3 spans 15 amino acids. The V gene's germline CDR1 is SGHTA and CDR2 FQGNSA. The ends were cut back, 0 bases at V and 4 bases at J, with 13 bases in the middle. The CDR3 nucleotides are TGTGCCAGCAGCTTAGCGGGGGTCGCAACGTACGAGCAGTACTTC. Residues: CASSLAGVATYEQYF.

The genes are TRBV18 and TRBJ2-5; the D gene is possibly TRBD2 (6 bases). This CDR3 is built from 15 residues. The germline V gene has CDR1 KGHSH and CDR2 LQKENI. Trimming left V 2 bases short and J 4 bases short, with 14 bases between. The CDR3 region is CASSPDIGRSETQYF. CDR3 coding DNA: TGTGCCAGCTCACCAGATATCGGGAGATCAGAGACCCAGTACTTC.

The count of this clone is one. V is TRBV5-6 and J is TRBJ2-6; D call uncertain. Looked up from germline, CDR1 is SGHDT and CDR2 is YYEEEE. The V and J ends lost 7 bases and 4 bases respectively, with 15 bases between them. This CDR3 contains 15 residues. CDR3 DNA: TGTGCCAGCTCCCGGCGTCTGGGAGGGGCCAACGTCCTGACTTTC. Its protein product is CASSRRLGGANVLTF.